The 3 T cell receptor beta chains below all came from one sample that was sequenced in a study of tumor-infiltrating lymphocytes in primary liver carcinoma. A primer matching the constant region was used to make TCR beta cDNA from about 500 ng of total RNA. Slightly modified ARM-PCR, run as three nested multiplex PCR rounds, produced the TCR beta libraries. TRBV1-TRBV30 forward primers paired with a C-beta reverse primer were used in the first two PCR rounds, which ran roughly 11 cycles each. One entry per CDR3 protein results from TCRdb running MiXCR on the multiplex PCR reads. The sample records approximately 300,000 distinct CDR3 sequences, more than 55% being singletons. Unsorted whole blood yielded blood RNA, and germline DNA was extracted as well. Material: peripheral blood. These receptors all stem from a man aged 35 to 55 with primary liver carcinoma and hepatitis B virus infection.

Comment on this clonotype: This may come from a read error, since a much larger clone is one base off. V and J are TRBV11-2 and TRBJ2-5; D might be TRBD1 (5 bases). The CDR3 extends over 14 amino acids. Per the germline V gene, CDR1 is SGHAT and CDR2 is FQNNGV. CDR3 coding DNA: TGTGCCAGCAGCTTAGGGCACAGGCAAGAGACCCGGTACTTC. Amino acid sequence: CASSLGHRQETRYF.

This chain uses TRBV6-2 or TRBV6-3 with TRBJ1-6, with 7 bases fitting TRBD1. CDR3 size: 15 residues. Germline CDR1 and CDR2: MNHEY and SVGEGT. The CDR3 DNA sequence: TGTATCAGCAGACGGGACAGTAGCTTGAATTCACCCCTCCACTTT. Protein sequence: CISRRDSSLNSPLHF.

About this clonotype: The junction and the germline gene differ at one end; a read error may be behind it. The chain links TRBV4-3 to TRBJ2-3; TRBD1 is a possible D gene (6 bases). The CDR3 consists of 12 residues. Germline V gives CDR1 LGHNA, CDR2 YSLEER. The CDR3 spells CVSGQNIDTQYF. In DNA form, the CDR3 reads TGTGTCAGCGGACAGAATATTGATACGCAATATTTT.